Listed below are T cell receptor beta chains from one sample, sequenced in a study of blood T cell repertoires in COVID-19. The table came from immunoSEQ multiplex PCR; TCRdb's copy has only in-frame clones and leaves some out. The sample comprises hundreds of thousands of clones, 80% to 90% of which are singletons, and approximately 1.6% rests with the top ten. The source material was PBMCs or T cells enriched from blood (not recorded which). The receptors shown here come from a man in his forties who had recovered from COVID-19. Both conserved end residues are part of each CDR3. Fields, in order: clone size, J gene, D gene, V gene, CDR3 DNA, CDR3 protein. A D gene is named only where the DNA matches it firmly. Size values are once, few and many counts, or a class for expanded clones, and some rows have none.

>few|TRBJ1-1|TRBD1|TRBV5-4
TGTGCCAGCAGCTCGGACCTACTGGGACAGGGGGCGTTTACTGAAGCTTTCTTT
CASSSDLLGQGAFTEAFF
>-|TRBJ1-2|TRBD1|TRBV5-5
TGTGCCAGCAGTCCTTCCGGGACAGGGTCACACTATGGCTACACCTTC
CASSPSGTGSHYGYTF
>-|TRBJ1-4|-|TRBV30
TGTGCCTGGAGTGTACAGGCAGGTCCTAATGAAAAACTGTTTTTT
CAWSVQAGPNEKLFF
>-|TRBJ1-1|TRBD1|TRBV6-5
TGTGCCAGCAGGGCAGGGGGCGAAGGGGCTGAAGCTTTCTTT
CASRAGGEGAEAFF
>-|TRBJ2-3|-|TRBV23-1
TGCGCCAGCAGTTTCCCCGGGACCCCAGGGGTCACAGATACGCAGTATTTT
CASSFPGTPGVTDTQYF
>-|TRBJ1-2|TRBD1|TRBV30
TGTGCCTGGGGGGGACAGGGCGACTATGGCTACACCTTC
CAWGGQGDYGYTF
>once|TRBJ2-1|TRBD2|TRBV15
TGTGCCACCAGCAGAGACCTAGCGGGAGGGGTTGAGCAGTTCTTC
CATSRDLAGGVEQFF
>once|TRBJ2-5|-|TRBV5-1
TGCGCCAGCAGACACAATACAGGGGAGGAAGAGACCCAGTACTTC
CASRHNTGEEETQYF
>-|TRBJ2-1|TRBD1|TRBV11-2
TGTGCCAGCAGCCCCGGAGGACAGGGGGTGGATGAGCAGTTCTTC
CASSPGGQGVDEQFF
>-|TRBJ2-3|TRBD2|TRBV7-8
TGTGCCAGCAGCTTCCCTAGCGGGGGGGTGACAGATACGCAGTATTTT
CASSFPSGGVTDTQYF
>-|TRBJ2-1|TRBD2|TRBV10-3
TGTGCCATCAGTGGAGCGGGGGGCGTAAGCTCCTACAATGAGCAGTTCTTC
CAISGAGGVSSYNEQFF
>-|TRBJ1-4|-|TRBV21-1
TGTGCCAGCAGCAAAGAGGACCCGGGATTGGCCCAAGAAAAACTGTTTTTT
CASSKEDPGLAQEKLFF
>-|TRBJ1-1|TRBD1|TRBV19
TGTGCCAGTAGTATCCCCAGGGGGATGACTTTCTTT
CASSIPRGMTFF
>-|TRBJ1-2|TRBD1|TRBV28
TGTGCCAGCAGGGGGACAGGGTATGGCTACACCTTC
CASRGTGYGYTF